Below, 22 T cell receptor beta chains from the same sample are listed, as sequenced in a study of control samples from healthy donors and cancer patients. Sequenced by immunoSEQ multiplex PCR; TCRdb stores in-frame clones only, minus some. The top ten hold over 12% of the sample, which has 45,000 to 60,000 clones, about 90% seen once. Sequencing was performed on PBMCs. The receptor source for this set is a man aged 60 to 75 with head and neck cancer.

This clone was recorded once. The chain couples TRBV4-2 to TRBJ1-4, with D possibly matching TRBD1 (6 bases). Germline CDR1 reads LGHNA; CDR2 reads YNFKEQ. The V gene lost 1 base and the J gene lost 3 bases, with 21 bases spanning the gap. This CDR3 region has 19 residues. The CDR3 nucleotides read TGTGCCAGCAGCCAAGGCGGAGGGGGACGAGTATCGGCTAATGAAAAACTGTTTTTT. Translation gives CASSQGGGGRVSANEKLFF.

V and J are TRBV3-1 (or the pseudogene TRBV3-2) and TRBJ2-7, with 14 bases matching TRBD2. CDR1 LGHDT and CDR2 YNNKEL come from the germline V gene (reference sequence). The trim removed 1 base at V and 0 bases at J, leaving 5 bases unmatched. This CDR3 contains 18 residues. CDR3: CASSQGTSGRINSYEQYF. The CDR3 nucleotides read TGTGCCAGCAGCCAAGGGACTAGCGGGAGGATAAACTCCTACGAGCAGTACTTC.

The rearrangement uses TRBV7-8 and TRBJ1-5; no reliable D call. The V and J ends lost 1 base and 4 bases respectively, with 5 bases between them. The CDR3 sequence is 13 residues long. Germline loops: CDR1 SGHVS, CDR2 FQNEAQ. In nucleotides, the CDR3 is TGTGCCAGCAGCTTAGTCCAGAATCAGCCCCAGCATTTT. This codes for CASSLVQNQPQHF.

J is TRBJ2-5 and V is TRBV10-3; possibly TRBD2 for D (6 bases). The germline gives CDR1 ENHRY, CDR2 SYGVKD. V was pared by 11 bases and J by 2 bases, with 15 bases between. The CDR3 extends over 13 amino acids. The DNA for the CDR3 is TGTGCCTCGGGTGGAGGGGCTCAAGAGACCCAGTACTTC. This codes for CASGGGAQETQYF.

This chain connects TRBV30 to TRBJ2-5; D is unclear. With 7 bases removed from V and 7 bases from J, the gap between germline ends came to 10 bases. Germline V gene data show CDR1 as GTSNPN and CDR2 as SVGIG (reference sequence). The length of the CDR3 is 10 residues. Here the CDR3 DNA reads TGTGCCTCAGGTTGGGGGACCCAGTACTTC. Translating gives CASGWGTQYF.

This chain joins TRBV21-1 and TRBJ2-7; the table names TRBD2, a call not compared with the DNA. TRBV21-1 is a listed pseudogene. The CDR3 spans 15 residues. The CDR3 loop reads CASSNRDYPSYEQYF. As DNA, the CDR3 is TGTGCCAGCAGCAACAGGGACTACCCTTCCTACGAGCAGTACTTC.

This clone is labeled medium-sized. V and J are TRBV5-1 and TRBJ2-1; tentatively, D is TRBD2 (5 bases). Germline CDR1 reads SGHRS; CDR2 reads YFSETQ. This CDR3 is built from 14 residues. The ends were cut back, 0 bases at V and 7 bases at J, with 11 bases in the middle. The CDR3 sequence: CASSLAPAGNEQFF. In DNA form, the CDR3 reads TGCGCCAGCAGCTTGGCCCCGGCGGGTAATGAGCAGTTCTTC. Using reference TRBV5-1 and TRBJ2-1 for the parts outside the CDR3, the full variable domain is KAGVTQTPRYLIKTRGQQVTLSCSPISGHRSVSWYQQTPGQGLQFLFEYFSETQRNKGNFPGRFSGRQFSNSRSEMNVSTLELGDSALYLCASSLAPAGNEQFFGPGTRLTVL.

The chain combines TRBV28 with TRBJ2-5; D is undetermined. The CDR3 extends over 12 amino acids. The V gene lost 6 bases and the J gene lost 2 bases, with 7 bases spanning the gap. The V gene's germline CDR1 is MDHEN and CDR2 SYDVKM. CDR3: CASRSFQETQYF. CDR3 sequence (DNA): TGTGCCAGCAGATCCTTTCAAGAGACCCAGTACTTC.

This rearrangement joins TRBV4-3 to TRBJ2-1; a weak D match, TRBD2 (5 bases). There are 15 residues in the CDR3. Germline V gene sequence: CDR1 LGHNA, CDR2 YSLEER. The ends were cut back, 2 bases at V and 7 bases at J, with 15 bases in the middle. CDR3 in amino acids: CASSQLAGELNEQFF. The CDR3 bases are TGCGCCAGCAGCCAACTCGCCGGGGAGCTAAATGAGCAGTTCTTC.

The chain links TRBV4-3 to TRBJ1-3; the D gene is possibly TRBD1 (5 bases). There are 14 residues in the CDR3. CDR1 is LGHNA, CDR2 YSLEER, per germline. Deletions cut 4 bases from V and 3 bases from J, with 10 bases between. CDR3: CASSRGLDGNTIYF. CDR3 in DNA: TGCGCCAGCAGCCGGGGGTTGGATGGAAACACCATATATTTT.

This chain joins TRBV20-1 and TRBJ2-7; D is ambiguous. This CDR3 has 15 residues. The V gene lost 3 bases and the J gene lost 5 bases, with 20 bases spanning the gap. Germline values: CDR1 DFQATT, CDR2 SNEGSKA (reference sequence). CDR3 in amino acids: CSASDIWGSVNEQYF. CDR3 nucleotide sequence: TGCAGTGCTAGTGACATTTGGGGATCCGTTAACGAGCAGTACTTC.

DNA for the CDR3: TGTGCCAGCAGCCCGGAGGGGGGACCCACCTCCTACAATGAGCAGTTCTTC. It translates to CASSPEGGPTSYNEQFF. The J gene is TRBJ2-1, the V gene TRBV5-4; TRBD1 or TRBD2 may be the D gene (6 bases each). CDR3 length: 17 amino acids. With 4 bases removed from V and 0 bases from J, the gap between germline ends came to 17 bases. Germline CDR1 and CDR2: SGHNT and YYREEE (reference sequence).

V usage is TRBV2 and J usage is TRBJ1-4; D is undetermined. Trimming stripped 2 bases from V and 8 bases from J, with 9 bases between. The germline V gene has CDR1 SNHLY and CDR2 FYNNEI. CDR3 length: 13 residues. CDR3 nucleotide sequence: TGTGCCAGCAGTGAATATGTATACGAAAAACTGTTTTTT. Translated, it gives CASSEYVYEKLFF.

The rearrangement uses TRBV9 and TRBJ2-5; 7 bases line up with TRBD1. The CDR3 has 14 residues. J gave up 2 bases and V 4 bases, and 5 bases lay outside the gene matches. The germline V gene encodes CDR1 SGDLS and CDR2 YYNGEE. The CDR3 nucleotides read TGTGCCAGCAGCCCCTGGACAGGACAAGAGACCCAGTACTTC. Protein sequence: CASSPWTGQETQYF.

This clone has a single count. The rearrangement uses TRBV5-8 and TRBJ2-2; TRBD1 might be the D (6 bases). V lost 4 bases and J 0 bases, leaving 13 bases between the germline ends. CDR3 length equals 16 residues. Germline V gene lookup returns CDR1 SGHTS and CDR2 YDEGEE. CDR3: CASSNRVRANTGELFF. The CDR3 DNA reads TGTGCCAGCAGCAACAGGGTTCGGGCGAACACCGGGGAGCTGTTTTTT.

This chain joins TRBV6-5 and TRBJ2-6; no clear D. The CDR3 has 14 amino acids. Germline V gives CDR1 MNHEY, CDR2 SVGAGI. The V gene lost 10 bases and the J gene lost 0 bases, with 10 bases spanning the gap. The CDR3 here is CATQANSGANVLTF. The DNA for the CDR3 is TGTGCCACCCAGGCTAACTCTGGGGCCAACGTCCTGACTTTC.

The rearrangement links TRBV3-1 (or the pseudogene TRBV3-2) to TRBJ2-2, with TRBD1 identical over 9 bases. Per germline, CDR1 LGHDT and CDR2 YNNKEL (reference sequence). This CDR3 is 17 amino acids long. The V and J ends lost 1 base and 9 bases, in that order; junction bases with no gene match: 12. CDR3 nucleotide sequence: TGTGCCAGCAGCCAAGGGGGACAGGGTAATGGGATCCGGGAGCTGTTTTTT. It encodes CASSQGGQGNGIRELFF.

The rearrangement uses TRBV6-5 and TRBJ2-7; a weak D match, TRBD1 (6 bases). The germline gives CDR1 MNHEY, CDR2 SVGAGI. CDR3 length equals 14 residues. Trimming took off 8 bases at V and 3 bases at J, with 17 bases between the two ends. The CDR3, as DNA: TGTGCCAGCCAGGGACACAGCAAAGACTACGAGCAGTACTTC. Protein sequence: CASQGHSKDYEQYF.

V gene TRBV19 combines with J gene TRBJ2-2; weak D call: TRBD1 (6 bases). CDR1 is LNHDA, CDR2 SQIVND, per germline (reference sequence). The CDR3 is 16 amino acids. The V gene lost 5 bases and the J gene lost 7 bases, with 20 bases spanning the gap. The CDR3 DNA follows: TGTGCCAGTAGTGGGAGAAGGACAGATTCCGTCGGGGAGCTGTTTTTT. This translates into CASSGRRTDSVGELFF.

The chain combines TRBV10-3 with TRBJ1-5; TRBD1 might be the D (5 bases). The CDR3 is 13 residues long. Germline assignment: CDR1 ENHRY and CDR2 SYGVKD. The V end lost 8 bases, the J end lost 4 bases, and 12 bases lay between the germline ends. This chain's CDR3 is CAIARQRNQPQHF. The CDR3 bases are TGTGCCATCGCTCGACAGAGGAATCAGCCCCAGCATTTT.

The V and J genes are TRBV20-1 and TRBJ1-2; D not certain. CDR1 and CDR2 from the germline V gene are DFQATT and SNEGSKA (reference sequence). This CDR3 has 12 amino acids. V was trimmed by 5 bases and J by 4 bases, leaving 11 bases between them. DNA for the CDR3: TGCAGTGCTGGTGCCGATGGCTATGGCTACACCTTC. Amino acids: CSAGADGYGYTF.

V is TRBV10-3 and J is TRBJ2-5; unclear D gene. The V gene's germline CDR1 is ENHRY and CDR2 SYGVKD. V was pared by 6 bases and J by 3 bases, with 11 bases between. CDR3 size: 13 residues. The CDR3, as DNA: TGTGCCATCAGCCTGACGGGTAAAGAGACCCAGTACTTC. Translated: CAISLTGKETQYF.